Listed here are 8 T cell receptor beta chains from one sample, sequenced in a study of beta chain features in type 1 diabetes. Their antigens remain unidentified. Study-level findings and limits: In all four CD4+ subsets, TCRB CDR3 length was significantly, moderately reduced in type 1 diabetes.

The whole isolated RNA underwent reverse transcription, so sequencing captured expressed TCRB transcripts. Libraries were prepared by immunoSEQ multiplex PCR; TCRdb keeps only in-frame clonotypes and omits some of them. The sample carries 93,000 or so clones, 28% recorded once. The sample taken for sequencing was central memory CD4+ T cells from blood. All receptors come from a woman aged 18-29 years with type 1 diabetes.

This clone was seen more than once but under ten times. J is TRBJ1-2 and V is TRBV6-5, with 9 bases lining up with TRBD1. The CDR3 has 14 amino acids. The germline V gene has CDR1 MNHEY and CDR2 SVGAGI. The J segment lost 2 bases and the V segment lost 9 bases, leaving 7 bases of the junction unmatched. CDR3 nucleotides: TGTGCCAGTGGGACAGGGAACATCAACTATGGCTACACCTTC. Translating it yields CASGTGNINYGYTF.

V gene TRBV7-2 combines with J gene TRBJ2-3, with D perhaps matching TRBD2 (5 bases). In germline, CDR1 is SGHTA, CDR2 FQGNSA. V was shortened by 7 bases and J by 3 bases, with 20 bases between the two germline ends. CDR3 length: 16 amino acids. The CDR3 DNA reads as TGTGCCAGCACCCTGAGCTCCCCTCTAGCTACAGATACGCAGTATTTT. The encoded protein is CASTLSSPLATDTQYF.

This clone was detected a few times. The chain recombines TRBV4-2 with TRBJ2-4, with D tentatively TRBD1 (6 bases). Germline CDR1 LGHNA, CDR2 YNFKEQ. V was cut by 4 bases and J by 0 bases, with 16 bases left in between. This CDR3 contains 17 residues. Here the CDR3 DNA reads TGTGCCAGCAGCCCGGCGCAACAGGGCCTAGCCAAAAACATTCAGTACTTC. Residues: CASSPAQQGLAKNIQYF.

The V gene is TRBV18, the J gene TRBJ2-7; D possibly corresponds to TRBD2 (7 bases). CDR3 length equals 13 residues. Trimming cost V 3 bases and J 7 bases, with 13 bases left between them. CDR1 KGHSH and CDR2 LQKENI come from the germline V gene. DNA for the CDR3: TGTGCCAGCTCACCGGGGGGGGCGGAAGAGCAGTACTTC. This codes for CASSPGGAEEQYF.

This clone was observed a handful of times. The rearrangement links TRBV11-2 to TRBJ2-5; D is undetermined. The germline V gene has CDR1 SGHAT and CDR2 FQNNGV. The CDR3 extends over 14 amino acids. V lost 0 bases and J 4 bases, leaving 9 bases between the germline ends. The DNA for the CDR3 is TGTGCCAGCAGCTTAGATAGGCAGCGAGAGACCCAGTACTTC. Amino acid sequence: CASSLDRQRETQYF. Drawing the rest from reference TRBV11-2 and TRBJ2-5, the complete variable domain is EAGVAQSPRYKIIEKRQSVAFWCNPISGHATLYWYQQILGQGPKLLIQFQNNGVVDDSQLPKDRFSAERLKGVDSTLKIQPAKLEDSAVYLCASSLDRQRETQYFGPGTRLLVL.

The rearrangement uses TRBV7-9 and TRBJ2-1, with TRBD1 identical over 9 bases. Germline values: CDR1 SEHNR, CDR2 FQNEAQ (reference sequence). Trimming took 5 bases from V and 9 from J; bases not matched to a gene: 8. CDR3 length: 14 residues. CDR3 sequence: CASSLRQDRGEQFF. As DNA, the CDR3 is TGTGCCAGCAGCCTCCGACAGGACAGGGGTGAGCAGTTCTTC. Supplemented by reference TRBV7-9 and TRBJ2-1, the full variable domain reads DTGVSQNPRHKITKRGQNVTFRCDPISEHNRLYWYRQTLGQGPEFLTYFQNEAQLEKSRLLSDRFSAERPKGSFSTLEIQRTEQGDSAMYLCASSLRQDRGEQFFGPGTRLTVL.

This clone appeared a few times. This sequence joins TRBV6-5 and TRBJ1-1; maybe TRBD1 (6 bases). Germline V gene data show CDR1 as MNHEY and CDR2 as SVGAGI. CDR3 size: 15 residues. The V end lost 6 bases, the J end lost 5 bases, and 19 bases lay between the germline ends. Here the CDR3 DNA reads TGTGCCAGCAGGGCCCAGGGGTCCATGAGTACTGAAGCTTTCTTT. It yields the protein CASRAQGSMSTEAFF.

V is TRBV11-3 and J is TRBJ2-1, with a possible D match to TRBD2 (6 bases). This CDR3 is built from 17 residues. Trimming took off 4 bases at V and 6 bases at J, with 22 bases between the two ends. Germline V CDR1 and CDR2: SGHNT, YENEEA. The CDR3 DNA follows: TGTGCCAGCAGCTGGCCCGAATCGGGAGTCGGGTTCAATGAGCAGTTCTTC. It yields the protein CASSWPESGVGFNEQFF.